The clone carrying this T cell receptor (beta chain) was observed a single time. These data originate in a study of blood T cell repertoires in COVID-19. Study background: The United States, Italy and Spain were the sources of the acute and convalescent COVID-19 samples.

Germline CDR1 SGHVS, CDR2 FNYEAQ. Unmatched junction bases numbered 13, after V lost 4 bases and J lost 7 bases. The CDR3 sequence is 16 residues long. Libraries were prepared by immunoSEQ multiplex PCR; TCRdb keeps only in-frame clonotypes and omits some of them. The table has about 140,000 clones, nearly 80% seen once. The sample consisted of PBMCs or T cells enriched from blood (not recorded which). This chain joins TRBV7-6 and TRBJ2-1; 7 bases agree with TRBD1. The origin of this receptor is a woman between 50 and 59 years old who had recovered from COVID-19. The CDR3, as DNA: TGTGCCAGCAGCTCCCCGGACAGGAGGTTAAGGAATGAGCAGTTCTTC. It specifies CASSSPDRRLRNEQFF.